Presented here are 2 T cell receptor beta chains from one specimen sequenced in a study of graft-versus-host responses after intestinal transplantation. What these receptors recognize is not known. Generated by immunoSEQ multiplex PCR, the TCRdb table keeps only in-frame clones and is missing some. Of more than 70,000 clones listed, about nine tenths are singletons. Material: unstimulated CD4+ T cells sorted from spleen or lymph node cells, obtained before intestinal transplant. The receptors derive from a human donor who received an intestinal transplant.

The chain combines TRBV6-6 with TRBJ2-5, with TRBD2 matching over 9 bases. Germline-derived CDR1 and CDR2 are MNHNY and SVGAGI (reference sequence). CDR3 length: 16 amino acids. The junction had 12 bases not matched to a gene; V was cut back by 5 bases and J by 5 bases. CDR3 nucleotides: TGTGCCAGCAGTCCTGGGGCTAGCGGGGTTTATGAGACCCAGTACTTC. Residues: CASSPGASGVYETQYF.

Only one count was recorded for this clone. The V call is TRBV6-6, the J call TRBJ2-3; 8 nucleotides line up with TRBD2. CDR3 length: 16 amino acids. Losses at the gene ends were 2 bases for V and 4 bases for J; bases not matched to a gene: 8. The germline CDR1 and CDR2 sequences are MNHNY and SVGAGI (reference sequence). In DNA, the CDR3 is TGTGCCAGCAGTTACGGATTAGCGGGAACATCAGATACGCAGTATTTT. Translated, it gives CASSYGLAGTSDTQYF.